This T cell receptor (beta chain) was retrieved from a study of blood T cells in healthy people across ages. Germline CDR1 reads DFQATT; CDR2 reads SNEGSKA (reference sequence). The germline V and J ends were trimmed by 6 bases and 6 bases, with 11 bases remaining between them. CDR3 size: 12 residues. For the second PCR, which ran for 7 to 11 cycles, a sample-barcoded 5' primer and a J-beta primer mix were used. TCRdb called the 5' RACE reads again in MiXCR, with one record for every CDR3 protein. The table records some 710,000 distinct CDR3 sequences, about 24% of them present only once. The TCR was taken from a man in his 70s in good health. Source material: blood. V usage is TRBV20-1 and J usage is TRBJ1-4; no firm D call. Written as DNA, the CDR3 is TGCAGTGCCCGTGGGTGGGATGAAAAACTGTTTTTT. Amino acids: CSARGWDEKLFF.